The 28 T cell receptor beta chains listed next were all sequenced from one sample in a study of T-cell memory formation after mild COVID-19. TCRdb fed the 5' RACE reads into MiXCR, producing one record per CDR3 protein. This sample has 300,000 to 400,000 distinct CDR3 sequences; under 15% occur once, and the top ten carry roughly 22%. Source material: PBMCs or a T cell subset sorted from them (not recorded which). These receptors were taken from a man aged 18-30 years who had mild COVID-19 (a few samples of this study predate the infection). Cell type and time point are not known.

The gene calls are TRBV7-3 and TRBJ1-1; the D is unclear. CDR1 SGHTA and CDR2 FQGTGA come from the germline V gene. The V and J ends lost 3 bases and 4 bases respectively, with 9 bases between them. This CDR3 spans 13 amino acids. The CDR3 region has the DNA TGTGCCAGCAGCTTTGAGGGTATCACTGAAGCTTTCTTT. It codes for CASSFEGITEAFF.

The CDR3 spells CASSLEVNYGYTF. The CDR3 coding sequence is TGCGCCAGCAGCTTGGAAGTTAACTATGGCTACACCTTC. The J gene is TRBJ1-2, the V gene TRBV5-1; D is ambiguous. Germline lookup yields CDR1 SGHRS and CDR2 YFSETQ. The CDR3 consists of 13 residues. Trimming cost V 0 bases and J 1 base, with 4 bases left between them.

The genes are TRBV4-2 and TRBJ1-5; possible D gene TRBD1, 5 bases. Germline V lookup: CDR1 LGHNA, CDR2 YNFKEQ. This CDR3 is built from 14 residues. V was clipped by 1 base and J by 7 bases, with 11 bases between them. CDR3 in amino acids: CASSQVGGLQPQHF. The CDR3 coding sequence is TGTGCCAGCAGCCAAGTTGGGGGGTTACAGCCCCAGCATTTT.

The CDR3 bases are TGTGCCAGCAAGTTTAGCTCTGGGGCCAACGTCCTGACTTTC. This encodes CASKFSSGANVLTF. The chain combines TRBV12-3 or TRBV12-4 with TRBJ2-6; unclear D gene. Trimming removed 7 bases from V and 0 bases from J, with 7 bases in between. CDR3 length: 14 amino acids.

This rearrangement joins TRBV19 to TRBJ1-1, with D uncertain. The CDR3 contains 13 residues. Trimming took off 0 bases at V and 5 bases at J, with 7 bases between the two ends. Germline CDR1 is LNHDA and CDR2 is SQIVND (reference sequence). Here the CDR3 reads CASSIDKGTEAFF. For the CDR3, the DNA is TGTGCCAGTAGTATAGACAAAGGAACTGAAGCTTTCTTT.

This clonotype was seen only a few times. The CDR3 sequence is CASKTSGNEQFF. CDR3 nucleotide sequence: TGTGCCAGTAAGACTAGTGGTAATGAGCAGTTCTTC. This chain joins TRBV6-2 or TRBV6-3 and TRBJ2-1; a weak D match, TRBD2 (6 bases). Germline assignment: CDR1 MNHEY and CDR2 SVGEGT. V was shortened by 9 bases and J by 7 bases, with 13 bases between the two germline ends. The length of the CDR3 is 12 residues.

The chain employs TRBV7-9 and TRBJ2-1; D is unresolved. Germline V gene data show CDR1 as SEHNR and CDR2 as FQNEAQ (reference sequence). V was pared by 4 bases and J by 9 bases, with 13 bases between. The CDR3 is made up of 13 amino acids. The CDR3 here is CASSWSPGGEQFF. The CDR3 nucleotides are TGTGCCAGCAGCTGGTCGCCGGGTGGTGAGCAGTTCTTC.

The gene calls are TRBV6-2 or TRBV6-3 and TRBJ2-3; D is ambiguous. Deletions cut 10 bases from V and 4 bases from J, with 18 bases between. Germline values: CDR1 MNHEY, CDR2 SVGEGT. The CDR3 contains 14 residues. The CDR3 DNA follows: TGTGCCACTGACGGTTCGGATCGACCAGATACGCAGTATTTT. It translates to CATDGSDRPDTQYF.

The gene calls are TRBV7-8 and TRBJ2-3, with TRBD1 matching over 9 bases. Germline V gene sequence: CDR1 SGHVS, CDR2 FQNEAQ. The ends lost 3 bases at V and 2 bases at J; junction bases unmatched: 12. The CDR3 length is 18 residues. The CDR3 loop is CASSLAGQGKGVTDTQYF. In nucleotides, the CDR3 is TGTGCCAGCAGCTTGGCCGGACAGGGGAAAGGTGTCACAGATACGCAGTATTTT. The entire variable domain, with the rest obtained from reference TRBV7-8 and TRBJ2-3, is as follows: GAGVSQSPRYKVAKRGQDVALRCDPISGHVSLFWYQQALGQGPEFLTYFQNEAQLDKSGLPSDRFFAERPEGSVSTLKIQRTQQEDSAVYLCASSLAGQGKGVTDTQYFGPGTRLTVL.

The chain couples TRBV18 to TRBJ2-5; D is ambiguous. V dropped 3 bases and J dropped 5 bases, with 10 bases sitting between them. This CDR3 contains 13 residues. CDR1 KGHSH and CDR2 LQKENI come from the germline V gene. The CDR3 DNA sequence: TGTGCCAGCTCACCCCCGGGTCCGGAGACCCAGTACTTC. Its translation: CASSPPGPETQYF.

The rearrangement uses TRBV25-1 and TRBJ1-2, with unresolved D. CDR1 and CDR2 (germline): MGHDK, SYGVNS. V was shortened by 3 bases and J by 5 bases, with 16 bases between the two germline ends. The CDR3 length is 15 residues. The CDR3 sequence is CASSDRGDPRYGYTF. CDR3 coding DNA: TGTGCCAGCAGTGATCGCGGGGATCCACGGTATGGCTACACCTTC.

This clonotype was seen a handful of times. V usage is TRBV12-3 or TRBV12-4 and J usage is TRBJ2-7, with 7 bases that match TRBD1. V was pared by 4 bases and J by 1 base, with 1 base of the junction left unmatched. The CDR3 covers 13 residues. This CDR3 reads CASSSDRSYEQYF. CDR3 DNA: TGTGCCAGCAGTTCGGACAGGTCCTACGAGCAGTACTTC.

The V call is TRBV5-5, the J call TRBJ2-1, with 8 bases matching TRBD1. J was trimmed by 8 bases and V by 0 bases; bases with no gene match: 7. Germline assignment: CDR1 SGHKS and CDR2 YYEKEE (reference sequence). The CDR3 is 15 amino acids. CDR3 protein: CASSLGDRGFHEQFF. DNA of the CDR3: TGTGCCAGCAGCTTGGGCGACAGGGGTTTCCATGAGCAGTTCTTC.

V is TRBV10-3 and J is TRBJ1-5, with D unclear. Trimming took off 3 bases at V and 11 bases at J, with 14 bases between the two ends. Germline V CDR1 and CDR2: ENHRY, SYGVKD. CDR3 length: 13 residues. CDR3 loop: CAISDVGWVAQHF. The DNA for the CDR3 is TGTGCCATCAGTGACGTCGGTTGGGTTGCCCAGCATTTT.

This clonotype was detected many times. This chain links TRBV5-1 with TRBJ2-1; possibly TRBD2 for D (6 bases). The CDR3 has 14 amino acids. V lost 0 bases to trimming and J lost 5 bases, with 9 bases between them. Germline-derived CDR1 and CDR2 are SGHRS and YFSETQ. CDR3 in amino acids: CASSLGLVDNEQFF. The CDR3 DNA reads TGCGCCAGCAGCTTGGGACTAGTAGACAATGAGCAGTTCTTC.

This chain connects TRBV4-2 to TRBJ1-5; D unclear. The CDR3 consists of 14 residues. Trimming pared 1 base from V and 6 bases from J, leaving 10 bases between. Germline V lookup: CDR1 LGHNA, CDR2 YNFKEQ. This chain's CDR3 is CASSQGRGTQPQHF. DNA for the CDR3: TGTGCCAGCAGCCAAGGCCGAGGAACTCAGCCCCAGCATTTT.

This sequence joins TRBV2 and TRBJ1-5; 11 bases line up with TRBD1. V shed 6 bases, J shed 6 bases, and the junction held 4 bases outside the gene matches. The CDR3 is made up of 14 amino acids. Per the germline V gene, CDR1 is SNHLY and CDR2 is FYNNEI. The CDR3 region has the DNA TGTGCCAGCAGCGCGGGACAGGGGGGTCAGCCCCAGCATTTT. Translated: CASSAGQGGQPQHF.

This clonotype has just a few counts. This chain connects TRBV20-1 to TRBJ2-3; tentative D call: TRBD2 (6 bases). The V gene's germline CDR1 is DFQATT and CDR2 SNEGSKA (reference sequence). V lost 3 bases to trimming and J lost 0 bases, with 19 bases between them. The CDR3 spans 17 residues. CDR3 protein: CSARASAWSTSTDTQYF. The DNA for the CDR3 is TGCAGTGCTAGGGCTAGCGCTTGGTCGACTAGCACAGATACGCAGTATTTT.

This clonotype was counted only a few times. The rearrangement joins TRBV3-1 to TRBJ2-1; TRBD2 matches 8 bases. The CDR3 runs 14 residues. The J segment lost 2 bases and the V segment lost 4 bases, leaving 1 base of the junction unmatched. CDR1 is LGHDT, CDR2 YNNKEL, per germline (reference sequence). CDR3 coding DNA: TGTGCCAGCAGCCGCGGGGGGCCCTACAATGAGCAGTTCTTC. This gives the protein CASSRGGPYNEQFF.

This clonotype was counted only a few times. V is TRBV2 and J is TRBJ2-6, with D tentatively TRBD1 or TRBD2 (6 bases each). The CDR3 is 13 amino acids. Deletions cut 9 bases from V and 4 bases from J, with 10 bases between. From germline, CDR1 is SNHLY and CDR2 FYNNEI. The CDR3 here is CASEGGGANVLTF. DNA for the CDR3: TGTGCCAGTGAGGGGGGCGGGGCCAACGTCCTGACTTTC.

This clonotype has just a few counts. The genes are TRBV5-1 and TRBJ2-1; 8 nucleotides match TRBD2. Germline lookup yields CDR1 SGHRS and CDR2 YFSETQ. CDR3 length: 14 amino acids. V was pared by 2 bases and J by 7 bases, with 5 bases of the junction left unmatched. The CDR3 DNA reads as TGCGCCAGCAGCTTACCGGGGGGGAGAAATGAGCAGTTCTTC. Its protein is CASSLPGGRNEQFF.

This clonotype came up a few times. V gene TRBV5-5 combines with J gene TRBJ2-1, with 9 positions matching TRBD2. After removal of 0 bases from V and 0 bases from J, the junction contained 4 bases not matched to a gene. Germline CDR1 and CDR2: SGHKS and YYEKEE (reference sequence). This CDR3 contains 17 residues. Written as DNA, the CDR3 is TGTGCCAGCAGCTTGGCCCTACTAGCGGGCTCCTACAATGAGCAGTTCTTC. Protein sequence: CASSLALLAGSYNEQFF.

This chain links TRBV18 with TRBJ2-5, with 12 bases that match TRBD2. Germline-derived CDR1 and CDR2 are KGHSH and LQKENI. After removal of 2 bases from V and 5 bases from J, the junction contained 6 bases not matched to a gene. This CDR3 is built from 16 residues. This chain's CDR3 is CASSPSSGLAGETQYF. The CDR3 region has the DNA TGTGCCAGCTCACCATCCTCGGGACTAGCGGGCGAGACCCAGTACTTC.

This clonotype was picked up many times. This chain joins TRBV7-2 and TRBJ1-6; D gene ambiguous. This CDR3 is 17 amino acids long. Germline CDR1 SGHTA, CDR2 FQGNSA. V lost 4 bases to trimming and J lost 7 bases, with 20 bases between them. This CDR3 reads CASSYRPLLQENSPLHF. CDR3 coding DNA: TGTGCCAGCAGCTACAGACCGCTACTGCAGGAGAATTCACCCCTCCACTTT.

This clonotype was detected a few times. This chain joins TRBV12-3 or TRBV12-4 and TRBJ2-5; D unresolved. Trimming took 2 bases from V and 7 from J, leaving 8 bases between them. The CDR3 sequence is 12 residues long. CDR3 nucleotides: TGTGCCAGCAGTTTATCGGCAGGGACCCAGTACTTC. Its protein is CASSLSAGTQYF.

This clonotype was observed many times. This chain connects TRBV7-2 to TRBJ2-7; the D call may be TRBD1 or TRBD2 (7 bases each). Germline V gene lookup returns CDR1 SGHTA and CDR2 FQGNSA. Trimming left V 0 bases short and J 6 bases short, with 12 bases between. This CDR3 spans 14 amino acids. CDR3 region: CASSLAFRGGEQYF. The CDR3 DNA reads as TGTGCCAGCAGCTTAGCGTTCAGGGGGGGCGAGCAGTACTTC.

This clonotype was counted a few times. The V call is TRBV5-1, the J call TRBJ1-4; perhaps TRBD1 as D (6 bases). The CDR3 length is 14 residues. V shed 3 bases and J shed 3 bases, with 9 bases lying between them. CDR1 is SGHRS and CDR2 is YFSETQ in the germline V gene. The CDR3 region is CASSWTASNEKLFF. The CDR3, as DNA: TGCGCCAGCAGCTGGACAGCTTCTAATGAAAAACTGTTTTTT.

This clonotype has a handful of counts. The chain joins TRBV20-1 to TRBJ1-2; 8 positions match TRBD1. Per germline, CDR1 DFQATT and CDR2 SNEGSKA (reference sequence). Unmatched junction bases numbered 7, after V lost 6 bases and J lost 4 bases. The CDR3 is made up of 13 amino acids. The CDR3: CSAIGQGLYGYTF. For the CDR3, the DNA is TGCAGTGCAATAGGACAGGGCCTCTATGGCTACACCTTC.